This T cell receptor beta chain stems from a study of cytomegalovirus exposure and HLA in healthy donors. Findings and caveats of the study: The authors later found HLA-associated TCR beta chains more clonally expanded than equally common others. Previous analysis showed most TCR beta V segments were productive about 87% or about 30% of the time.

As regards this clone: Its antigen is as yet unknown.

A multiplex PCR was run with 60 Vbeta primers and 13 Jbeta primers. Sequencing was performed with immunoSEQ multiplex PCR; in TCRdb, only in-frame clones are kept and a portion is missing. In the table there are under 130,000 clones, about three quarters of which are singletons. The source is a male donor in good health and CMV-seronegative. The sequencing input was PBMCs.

The CDR3 protein is CASSTWTVRNTGELFF. CDR3 bases: TGTGCCAGTAGTACTTGGACAGTGAGGAACACCGGGGAGCTGTTTTTT. The genes are TRBV19 and TRBJ2-2, with a weak D call TRBD1 (6 bases). V lost 4 bases and J lost 1, with 13 bases in between. The CDR3 totals 16 residues. The germline gives CDR1 LNHDA, CDR2 SQIVND (reference sequence). The variable domain in full, completed from reference TRBV19 and TRBJ2-2, reads DGGITQSPKYLFRKEGQNVTLSCEQNLNHDAMYWYRQDPGQGLRLIYYSQIVNDFQKGDIAEGYSVSREKKESFPLTVTSAQKNPTAFYLCASSTWTVRNTGELFFGEGSRLTVL.